Many counts were recorded for the clone carrying this T cell receptor beta chain. Construction of TCR beta libraries relied on iRepertoire HTBI primers and on Arm-PCR targeting CDR3 regions. TCRdb redid the calling of the multiplex PCR reads with MiXCR, one entry per CDR3 protein. The sample records fewer than 450,000 distinct CDR3 sequences, approximately 16% being singletons. Time point here: newly diagnosed GD, antithyroid drugs for less than 3 months. Scientists built the TCR library using RNA that was extracted from PBMCs. The data originate from a study of regulatory T cells in long-lasting Graves disease. V was pared by 0 bases and J by 1 base, with 9 bases between. This CDR3 is built from 14 residues. Germline V gene lookup returns CDR1 DFQATT and CDR2 SNEGSKA (reference sequence). This sample also appeared in a second study, on T cells in Graves' hyperthyroidism and ophthalmopathy.

This chain links TRBV20-1 with TRBJ1-1; TRBD1 is a possible D gene (6 bases). The sequence was collected from a middle-aged woman with Graves disease. The sequences come from peripheral blood mononuclear cells (PBMCs), collected at new diagnosis, from a patient treated with antithyroid drugs. The CDR3 region is CSAREGRGNTEAFF. CDR3 coding DNA: TGCAGTGCTAGAGAGGGCAGGGGGAACACTGAAGCTTTCTTT.